This T cell receptor beta chain is drawn from a study of T cell responses to AZD1222 COVID-19 vaccine. Trimming stripped 4 bases from V and 2 bases from J, with 14 bases between. The CDR3 sequence is 16 residues long. Germline V gives CDR1 SEHNR, CDR2 FQNEAQ (reference sequence). Data came from immunoSEQ multiplex PCR; TCRdb stores just in-frame clones and leaves some out. The sample has approximately 140,000 clones, approximately 93% seen once. This TCR derives from an adult in good health. The genes are TRBV7-9 and TRBJ2-2; D possibly corresponds to TRBD2 (5 bases). Sequenced material: peripheral blood, taken on day 0 of MenACWY control vaccination. The CDR3 sequence: CASSSWTGRNTGELFF. CDR3 in DNA: TGTGCCAGCAGCTCCTGGACGGGGAGAAACACCGGGGAGCTGTTTTTT.